A selection of T cell receptor beta chains follows, all from one sample in a study of cytomegalovirus exposure and HLA in healthy donors. Clones were sequenced by immunoSEQ multiplex PCR, and TCRdb holds only the in-frame ones, with some missing. The data hold 50,000 or so clones, with 81% observed a single time. Sample: PBMCs. The receptors here all came from a boy between 10 and 17 years old in good health and CMV-seropositive. Each CDR3 is given with its conserved first and last residue. The D gene is left open where the match is weak. Size values are once, few and many counts, or a class for expanded clones, and some rows have none.

length,J,D,size,V,DNA,CDR3
17,TRBJ2-5,TRBD2,-,TRBV7-8,TGTGCCAGCTGCGGACTAGCGGGGGGGCCGGGAGAAGAGACCCAGTACTTC,CASCGLAGGPGEETQYF
15,TRBJ1-2,-,-,TRBV9,TGTGCCAGCAACACAGGGAGCCGGGCTAACTATGGCTACACCTTC,CASNTGSRANYGYTF
18,TRBJ2-3,-,-,TRBV4-2,TGTGCCAGCAGCCAAGATCGGGTCGGCGGGACAGGCACAGATACGCAGTATTTT,CASSQDRVGGTGTDTQYF
19,TRBJ1-5,TRBD1,few,TRBV2,TGTGCCAGCAGTGTAAGGGGACAGGGGACGGATAGGGGCAATCAGCCCCAGCATTTT,CASSVRGQGTDRGNQPQHF
18,TRBJ1-6,TRBD1,-,TRBV5-1,TGCGCCAGCAGCTTGGTGGGACAGGGGTTCTCCTATAATTCACCCCTCCACTTT,CASSLVGQGFSYNSPLHF
14,TRBJ1-1,-,-,TRBV7-3,TGTGCCAGCAGCTTGTCGGGAGGGAACACTGAAGCTTTCTTT,CASSLSGGNTEAFF
12,TRBJ2-3,-,-,TRBV7-3,TGTGCCAGCAGCTTAGACAGAGATACGCAGTATTTT,CASSLDRDTQYF
17,TRBJ1-1,TRBD1,-,TRBV6-1,TGTGCCGGCAGTGGGGTCGGGGACAGAGTCCTGAACACTGAAGCTTTCTTT,CAGSGVGDRVLNTEAFF
13,TRBJ2-7,-,once,TRBV7-6,TGTGCCAGCAGCTTAAGGTCAGAGGGCGAGCAGTACTTC,CASSLRSEGEQYF
15,TRBJ2-1,TRBD2,-,TRBV7-9,TGTGCCAGCAGCCGAGCGGGGGGCCTCTACAATGAGCAGTTCTTC,CASSRAGGLYNEQFF
14,TRBJ2-3,-,-,TRBV11-2,TGTGCCAGCAGCTGGCGGAGGTCCACAGATACGCAGTATTTT,CASSWRRSTDTQYF
15,TRBJ1-1,-,-,TRBV5-1,TGCGCCAGCAGCTATACCGGGCCTAGAGGGACTGAAGCTTTCTTT,CASSYTGPRGTEAFF
14,TRBJ2-2,-,-,TRBV18,TGTGCCAGCTCCCCAGCGTCGTCCACCGGGGAGCTGTTTTTT,CASSPASSTGELFF
12,TRBJ2-7,-,-,TRBV2,TGTGCCAGCCGACAGGAGTTATACGAGCAGTACTTC,CASRQELYEQYF
11,TRBJ2-7,-,-,TRBV7-8,TGTGCCAGCAGCTTAGCAAACGAGCAGTACTTC,CASSLANEQYF
13,TRBJ1-1,-,-,TRBV7-9,TGTGCCAGCAGCCTGACACCTCGCACTGAAGCTTTCTTT,CASSLTPRTEAFF
18,TRBJ2-2,-,-,TRBV12-5,TGTGCTAGTGGTTTGGGGGTCGGCACACAGATTAACACCGGGGAGCTGTTTTTT,CASGLGVGTQINTGELFF
16,TRBJ2-3,TRBD2,-,TRBV18,TGTGCCAGCTCACCAAAGGGACTACTCAGCACAGATACGCAGTATTTT,CASSPKGLLSTDTQYF
14,TRBJ1-1,-,-,TRBV6-6,TGTGCCAGCACTTTACAGGGAATGAACACTGAAGCTTTCTTT,CASTLQGMNTEAFF
14,TRBJ2-1,-,-,TRBV9,TGTGCCAGCAGCGTAGATATAGCGCCGGGTGAGCAGTTCTTC,CASSVDIAPGEQFF
14,TRBJ2-1,-,-,TRBV7-9,TGTGCCAGCAGCAGACTCCTAGAGGGTTATGAGCAGTTCTTC,CASSRLLEGYEQFF
17,TRBJ2-2,TRBD2,-,TRBV5-1,TGCGCCAGCAGCTTTTCGCCGGGACTAGTGGACACCGGGGAGCTGTTTTTT,CASSFSPGLVDTGELFF
18,TRBJ2-1,TRBD2,-,TRBV27,TGTGCCAGCAGTTTATATCAGGGACTAGCGGTCCCCTACAATGAGCAGTTCTTC,CASSLYQGLAVPYNEQFF
16,TRBJ2-6,TRBD2,-,TRBV27,TGTGCCAGCAGTTTAGACGGGGGGACTGGGGCCAACGTCCTGACTTTC,CASSLDGGTGANVLTF
16,TRBJ2-3,TRBD1,-,TRBV5-6,TGTGCCAGCAGCTTGGATAGGTCCAGGGGGCGGGATACGCAGTATTTT,CASSLDRSRGRDTQYF
16,TRBJ1-5,-,-,TRBV11-2,TGTGCCAGCAGCTTTGCGATGGTCACGAGGCATCAGCCCCAGCATTTT,CASSFAMVTRHQPQHF
12,TRBJ2-1,-,-,TRBV7-6,TGTGCCAGCAGCTTAACAGGCAATGAGCAGTTCTTC,CASSLTGNEQFF
13,TRBJ2-5,-,-,TRBV6-1,TGTGCCAGCAGCGACGGACTGGAAGAGACCCAGTACTTC,CASSDGLEETQYF
16,TRBJ1-2,-,-,TRBV15,TGTGCCACCAGCAGAGATACGGGTTTCTCTAACTATGGCTACACCTTC,CATSRDTGFSNYGYTF
12,TRBJ2-3,-,-,TRBV6-5,TGTGCCACTAGACAGGGCACAGATACGCAGTATTTT,CATRQGTDTQYF
16,TRBJ2-3,TRBD2,once,TRBV5-5,TGTGCCAGCAGCTTGGCCGCGCGGGGGGGCCCAGATACGCAGTATTTT,CASSLAARGGPDTQYF
13,TRBJ1-2,-,-,TRBV29-1,TGCAGCGTTGAACGGGAGCAGGGCGATGGCTACACCTTC,CSVEREQGDGYTF
12,TRBJ1-1,-,-,TRBV7-9,TGTGCCAGCAGCTTAAGCTCCACTGAAGCTTTCTTT,CASSLSSTEAFF
14,TRBJ2-2,-,-,TRBV11-3,TGTGCCAGCAGGGGACAACCGAACACCGGGGAGCTGTTTTTT,CASRGQPNTGELFF
12,TRBJ1-5,-,-,TRBV4-1,TGCGCCAGCAGCCAAGGTCCCGGGCCCCAGCATTTT,CASSQGPGPQHF
16,TRBJ1-2,-,-,TRBV7-9,TGTGCCAGCAGCTTAGACCCTGGCAGCGGGGGGAATGGCTACACCTTC,CASSLDPGSGGNGYTF
15,TRBJ1-2,TRBD1,once,TRBV5-1,TGCGCCAGCAGCTGGACCGGGACAGGGGAACGAGGCTACACCTTC,CASSWTGTGERGYTF
14,TRBJ1-1,-,-,TRBV5-1,TGCGCCAGCAGCTTGCCAGGGATGAACACTGAAGCTTTCTTT,CASSLPGMNTEAFF
14,TRBJ1-5,-,-,TRBV15,TGTGCCACCAGCACCAAGATGCGGGCTCAGCCCCAGCATTTT,CATSTKMRAQPQHF
15,TRBJ1-2,-,-,TRBV4-2,TGTGCCAGCAGCCTCGAAACAATAGGAGGTTATGGCTACACCTTC,CASSLETIGGYGYTF
16,TRBJ1-1,-,-,TRBV19,TGTGCCAGTAGTCCCCAGGGTTGGGGGCCGAACACTGAAGCTTTCTTT,CASSPQGWGPNTEAFF
11,TRBJ2-7,-,-,TRBV7-9,TGTGCCAGCAGCTTTCGGGAGGAGCAGTACTTC,CASSFREEQYF
16,TRBJ1-6,-,-,TRBV6-5,TGTGCCAGCAGTTACGGGAAGGGGATGGCTGGTTCACCCCTCCACTTT,CASSYGKGMAGSPLHF
15,TRBJ2-7,-,-,TRBV4-1,TGCGCCAGCAGCCAAGATCAACAGGACACCTACGAGCAGTACTTC,CASSQDQQDTYEQYF
15,TRBJ1-1,TRBD1,few,TRBV30,TGTGCCTGGAGTGTAGAAGACAGGGGGTACCTTGAAGCTTTCTTT,CAWSVEDRGYLEAFF